Following are 25 T cell receptor beta chains from one sample sequenced in a study of control samples from healthy donors and cancer patients. Here immunoSEQ multiplex PCR was the method, and the copy in TCRdb shows in-frame clones only, minus some. Counted here are roughly 64,000 clones, 75% to 95% occurring once; the ten biggest clones make up roughly 1.2%. The sequenced material came from PBMCs. The origin of the receptors is a woman between 45 and 60 years old with colorectal cancer.

The rearrangement uses TRBV5-1 and TRBJ2-3, with TRBD2 identical over 14 bases. V shed 4 bases and J 9 bases; nucleotides not matched to a gene: 7. In germline, CDR1 is SGHRS, CDR2 YFSETQ. The CDR3 consists of 15 residues. The CDR3 sequence is CASSKGLAGEVTQYF. The CDR3 coding sequence is TGCGCCAGCAGCAAGGGACTAGCGGGAGAGGTAACGCAGTATTTT.

This chain joins TRBV3-1 (or the pseudogene TRBV3-2) and TRBJ1-1; D unclear. This CDR3 is built from 15 residues. V was trimmed by 1 base and J by 3 bases, leaving 12 bases between them. Germline CDR1 is LGHDT and CDR2 is YNNKEL (reference sequence). The CDR3 DNA is TGTGCCAGCAGCCAAGCTGGTCCAGGCGACACTGAAGCTTTCTTT. This gives the protein CASSQAGPGDTEAFF.

The V call is TRBV7-3, the J call TRBJ2-3; 12 bases agree with TRBD1. Germline V gene lookup returns CDR1 SGHTA and CDR2 FQGTGA. V lost 5 bases to trimming and J lost 3 bases; unmatched junction nucleotides: 6. The length of the CDR3 is 16 residues. The CDR3, as DNA: TGTGCCAGCAGCGTCGCGGGACAGGGGGCGACAGATACGCAGTATTTT. It codes for CASSVAGQGATDTQYF. The complete variable domain, with remaining parts taken from reference TRBV7-3 and TRBJ2-3, reads GAGVSQTPSNKVTEKGKYVELRCDPISGHTALYWYRQSLGQGPEFLIYFQGTGAADDSGLPNDRFFAVRPEGSVSTLKIQRTERGDSAVYLCASSVAGQGATDTQYFGPGTRLTVL.

The CDR3 DNA sequence: TGTGCCAGCAGTTGGACGGACGGAAACACCGGGGAGCTGTTTTTT. Protein: CASSWTDGNTGELFF. The V call is TRBV6-6, the J call TRBJ2-2; D is ambiguous. Looked up from germline, CDR1 is MNHNY and CDR2 is SVGAGI (reference sequence). The CDR3 runs 15 residues. Trimming removed 4 bases at V and 2 bases at J, with 11 bases between.

This chain uses TRBV2 with TRBJ1-1, with D maybe TRBD1 (6 bases). Trimming left V 11 bases short and J 4 bases short, with 14 bases between. CDR1 is SNHLY, CDR2 FYNNEI, per germline. This CDR3 contains 12 residues. The CDR3 region is CAPSQGGTEAFF. CDR3 nucleotides: TGTGCCCCCTCACAGGGTGGCACTGAAGCTTTCTTT.

The chain recombines TRBV6-5 with TRBJ1-2, with D hard to call. V was clipped by 5 bases and J by 8 bases, with 12 bases between them. There are 12 residues in the CDR3. CDR1 is MNHEY and CDR2 is SVGAGI in the germline V gene. In DNA form, the CDR3 reads TGTGCCAGCAGTCGGACCGAAAGCGGCTACACCTTC. Protein product: CASSRTESGYTF.

The chain uses TRBV6-5 and TRBJ1-5; no definite D call. Trimming cost V 2 bases and J 4 bases, with 9 bases left between them. This CDR3 spans 14 amino acids. Germline V CDR1 and CDR2: MNHEY, SVGAGI. The CDR3 DNA reads as TGTGCCAGCAGTTACCGGCAGGCTAATCAGCCCCAGCATTTT. As protein: CASSYRQANQPQHF.

This clone showed up just once. V gene TRBV6-1 combines with J gene TRBJ1-3; possible D gene TRBD1, 6 bases. Germline loops: CDR1 MNHNS, CDR2 SASEGT. The CDR3 is made up of 15 amino acids. V lost 3 bases and J 4 bases, leaving 13 bases between the germline ends. Written as DNA, the CDR3 is TGTGCCAGCAGTGATCACAGGGCGGGAGGAAACACCATATATTTT. This gives the protein CASSDHRAGGNTIYF.

This chain links TRBV3-1 (or the pseudogene TRBV3-2) with TRBJ2-5; no reliable D call. In germline, CDR1 is LGHDT, CDR2 YNNKEL (reference sequence). The CDR3 extends over 12 amino acids. V shed 3 bases and J shed 4 bases, with 6 bases lying between them. The CDR3 DNA follows: TGTGCCAGCAGCCAGGGTTCAGAGACCCAGTACTTC. It is translated as CASSQGSETQYF.

This clone was seen once. This chain connects TRBV28 to TRBJ2-7; 9 nucleotides match TRBD2. Germline trimming cut 1 base from V and 4 bases from J; bases unmatched to any gene: 5. The CDR3 length is 15 residues. In germline, CDR1 is MDHEN, CDR2 SYDVKM. CDR3 sequence (DNA): TGTGCCAGCAGTTTATTTACTAGCGGGTTATACGAGCAGTACTTC. Protein product: CASSLFTSGLYEQYF.

Only one count was recorded for this clone. This chain connects TRBV28 to TRBJ1-2; D gene unclear. CDR1 is MDHEN, CDR2 SYDVKM, per germline. V lost 11 bases and J 5 bases, leaving 24 bases between the germline ends. CDR3 length equals 15 residues. CDR3 DNA: TGTGCCCTGGGGAAGGTTAGGTCGCCCCTTTATGGCTACACCTTC. It yields the protein CALGKVRSPLYGYTF.

The J gene is TRBJ2-5, the V gene TRBV19, with 7 bases aligning to TRBD2. This CDR3 has 15 amino acids. With 2 bases clipped from V and 5 bases from J, the junction kept 8 bases outside the gene matches. In germline, CDR1 is LNHDA, CDR2 SQIVND (reference sequence). CDR3 DNA sequence: TGTGCCAGTAGTATATTTTGGGGAGGGGCGGAGACCCAGTACTTC. Its translation is CASSIFWGGAETQYF.

The rearrangement joins TRBV9 to TRBJ1-2; D is undetermined. Germline-derived CDR1 and CDR2 are SGDLS and YYNGEE. Trimming shortened V by 1 base and J by 0 bases, and 16 bases separated the two germline ends. The CDR3 covers 17 residues. The CDR3 region has the DNA TGTGCCAGCAGCGTAACGGCCCTTACCCCGGCTAACTATGGCTACACCTTC. Its protein product is CASSVTALTPANYGYTF.

This rearrangement joins TRBV4-1 to TRBJ2-2, with 7 nucleotides matching TRBD2. V was clipped by 0 bases and J by 6 bases; unmatched bases: 7. Germline V CDR1 and CDR2: MGHRA, YSYEKL. The CDR3 is made up of 16 amino acids. Here the CDR3 reads CASSQERGTVAGELFF. The CDR3 DNA sequence: TGCGCCAGCAGCCAAGAGCGGGGGACGGTGGCCGGGGAGCTGTTTTTT.

This clone was recorded once. The rearrangement links TRBV6-6 to TRBJ1-2, with D possibly TRBD1 on 5 matching bases. In germline, CDR1 is MNHNY, CDR2 SVGAGI (reference sequence). The CDR3 loop spans 16 amino acids. V shed 2 bases and J shed 4 bases, with 17 bases lying between them. The CDR3 sequence: CASSYLSTGTGYGYTF. CDR3 in DNA: TGTGCCAGCAGTTACCTATCAACCGGGACGGGCTATGGCTACACCTTC.

The chain is built from TRBV19 and TRBJ2-3; 7 bases are shared with TRBD2. CDR1 and CDR2 from the germline V gene are LNHDA and SQIVND (reference sequence). V shed 7 bases and J 2 bases; nucleotides not matched to a gene: 6. This CDR3 is built from 14 residues. This CDR3 is CASTPGTNTDTQYF. The CDR3 DNA is TGTGCCAGTACGCCCGGGACTAACACAGATACGCAGTATTTT. The full variable domain, rest sourced from reference TRBV19 and TRBJ2-3, is DGGITQSPKYLFRKEGQNVTLSCEQNLNHDAMYWYRQDPGQGLRLIYYSQIVNDFQKGDIAEGYSVSREKKESFPLTVTSAQKNPTAFYLCASTPGTNTDTQYFGPGTRLTVL.

The chain joins TRBV18 to TRBJ1-2; the D is unclear. V lost 3 bases and J lost 8, with 10 bases in between. From germline, CDR1 is KGHSH and CDR2 LQKENI. The CDR3 is 12 residues long. In DNA, the CDR3 is TGTGCCAGCTCACCGAGCGACACCGGCTACACCTTC. Translation gives CASSPSDTGYTF.

The chain carries TRBV5-8 and TRBJ1-1, with D tentatively TRBD1 (5 bases). CDR3 length: 13 amino acids. V shed 4 bases and J shed 13 bases, with 20 bases lying between them. Germline V gene data show CDR1 as SGHTS and CDR2 as YDEGEE. The CDR3 DNA reads TGTGCCAGCAGCATCGACAGAGCGCCTCTTGTTTTCTTT. Its protein is CASSIDRAPLVFF.

The chain recombines TRBV5-1 with TRBJ1-2; no clear D gene. This CDR3 comprises 15 residues. The V and J ends lost 0 bases and 7 bases respectively, with 16 bases between them. CDR1 and CDR2 (germline): SGHRS, YFSETQ. DNA for the CDR3: TGCGCCAGCAGCTTGGCAGGCTCGGGTTCCGCTGGCTACACCTTC. It translates to CASSLAGSGSAGYTF.

V gene TRBV6-1 combines with J gene TRBJ1-6; 8 bases line up with TRBD1. V was clipped by 2 bases and J by 4 bases; unmatched bases: 1. CDR1 is MNHNS and CDR2 is SASEGT in the germline V gene. The CDR3 sequence is 15 residues long. The CDR3 loop reads CASSEQGAYNSPLHF. The CDR3 DNA reads TGTGCCAGCAGTGAACAGGGGGCGTATAATTCACCCCTCCACTTT.

The chain has TRBV6-5 and TRBJ2-7, with D uncertain. CDR3 length equals 13 residues. The V end lost 0 bases, the J end lost 4 bases, and 7 bases lay between the germline ends. From germline, CDR1 is MNHEY and CDR2 SVGAGI. In DNA, the CDR3 is TGTGCCAGCAGTTACTCGGCTGAATACGAGCAGTACTTC. Amino acids: CASSYSAEYEQYF.

The chain combines TRBV6-1 with TRBJ1-6; 7 bases match TRBD1. The length of the CDR3 is 15 residues. The germline V gene encodes CDR1 MNHNS and CDR2 SASEGT. V gave up 0 bases and J gave up 7 bases; unmatched junction bases: 3. CDR3 nucleotide sequence: TGTGCCAGCAGTGAAGCCGGGACAGAAAATTCACCCCTCCACTTT. Translating gives CASSEAGTENSPLHF.

This chain joins TRBV12-5 and TRBJ2-2; D not resolved. There are 11 residues in the CDR3. V lost 6 bases to trimming and J lost 5 bases, with 4 bases between them. Germline V gives CDR1 LGHNT, CDR2 FRNRAP. The CDR3 DNA reads TGTGCTAGTGGGAATACCGGGGAGCTGTTTTTT. It is translated as CASGNTGELFF. Drawing the rest from reference TRBV12-5 and TRBJ2-2, the complete variable domain is DARVTQTPRHKVTEMGQEVTMRCQPILGHNTVFWYRQTMMQGLELLAYFRNRAPLDDSGMPKDRFSAEMPDATLATLKIQPSEPRDSAVYFCASGNTGELFFGEGSRLTVL.

The chain carries TRBV29-1 and TRBJ1-1; unclear D gene. V gave up 6 bases and J gave up 3 bases, with 17 bases separating them. This CDR3 region has 14 residues. Germline V CDR1 and CDR2: SQVTM, ANQGSEA. CDR3 amino acids: CSVMAPGRDTEAFF. CDR3 nucleotides: TGCAGCGTCATGGCCCCGGGTAGGGACACTGAAGCTTTCTTT.

The chain links TRBV6-6 to TRBJ1-5, with D uncertain. The germline gives CDR1 MNHNY, CDR2 SVGAGI (reference sequence). This CDR3 spans 12 amino acids. V was trimmed by 6 bases and J by 2 bases, leaving 5 bases between them. DNA for the CDR3: TGTGCCAGCAGAGACGGCAATCAGCCCCAGCATTTT. Translation gives CASRDGNQPQHF.